This T cell receptor beta chain is from a study of blood T cell repertoires in COVID-19. Using immunoSEQ multiplex PCR, the repertoire was profiled, and TCRdb retains in-frame clones only, with some absent. The profile shows 200,000 to 300,000 clones, around 85% of them singletons. CDR3 size: 16 residues. J was trimmed by 4 bases and V by 4 bases; bases with no gene match: 7. Germline CDR1 reads MNHEY; CDR2 reads SMNVEV (reference sequence). The specimen was peripheral blood. This sequence joins TRBV27 and TRBJ2-3, with 11 bases lining up with TRBD2. The source is a man older than 75 with acute or convalescent COVID-19. The CDR3 DNA reads as TGTGCCAGCAGTTGGGGACTAGCGGTTTCTGCAGATACGCAGTATTTT. Translating gives CASSWGLAVSADTQYF.